This T cell receptor (beta chain) was retrieved from a study of vaccination effects on CD4 cells after COVID-19. The overall study: The study obtained samples from a couple of convalescent patients 16 days and one week before vaccination.

The culture ran for about 11 days, and then CD4+ T cells were isolated. This person's SARS-CoV-2 infection, confirmed by PCR, occurred between March and December 2020. With regard to this clone: Its antigen is unknown.

Assay used: immunoSEQ multiplex PCR; TCRdb lists only in-frame clones, some missing. The table records tens of thousands of clones, 65% to 75% of them present only once. The CDR3 has 19 residues. V was trimmed by 2 bases and J by 3 bases, leaving 23 bases between them. Germline CDR1 reads KGHSH; CDR2 reads LQKENI. The chain employs TRBV18 and TRBJ2-4, with D possibly matching TRBD1 (5 bases). The sequence was collected from a human donor who had a prior SARS-CoV-2 infection. The sample in question was CD4+ T cells from PBMCs cultured without peptide, obtained before COVID-19 vaccination. This chain's CDR3 is CASSPIAGYGAVVKNIQYF. CDR3 in DNA: TGTGCCAGCTCACCAATTGCAGGGTACGGCGCGGTGGTCAAAAACATTCAGTACTTC.